These T cell receptor beta chains were read from a single sample in a study of response to subunit inactivated influenza vaccine. TCRdb used MiXCR to reprocess the RT-PCR reads, holding one entry per CDR3 protein. The sample includes about 570,000 distinct CDR3 sequences, 11% of them seen just once. These data are also associated with another study on T cells expressing NK-cell markers.

The sample was PBMCs from blood, taken on the day of vaccination. These receptors were taken from a man aged 45-65 years who received an inactivated influenza vaccine. Both conserved end residues are part of each CDR3. Each record gives: D gene, J gene, V gene, clone size, CDR3 protein, CDR3 DNA. A D gene is named only where the DNA matches it firmly. Clone size is stated in some rows and not others, as once, few, many or a class when expanded.

d_gene: .; j_gene: TRBJ1-1; v_gene: TRBV18; abundance: few; CDR3aa: CASSAAGGRLDTEAFF; CDR3nt: TGTGCCAGCTCAGCGGCGGGGGGCAGGTTGGACACTGAAGCTTTCTTT
d_gene: TRBD2; j_gene: TRBJ2-1; v_gene: TRBV27; abundance: .; CDR3aa: CASCSGMVWDEQFF; CDR3nt: TGTGCCAGCTGTAGCGGGATGGTTTGGGATGAGCAGTTCTTC
d_gene: TRBD2; j_gene: TRBJ2-5; v_gene: TRBV20-1; abundance: many; CDR3aa: CSAYILAGQETQYF; CDR3nt: TGCAGCGCTTATATTCTAGCGGGACAAGAGACCCAGTACTTC
d_gene: .; j_gene: TRBJ2-7; v_gene: TRBV11-2; abundance: .; CDR3aa: CASGHGAYEQYF; CDR3nt: TGTGCCAGCGGCCACGGGGCCTACGAGCAGTACTTC
d_gene: .; j_gene: TRBJ2-3; v_gene: TRBV28; abundance: .; CDR3aa: CASSLPGSNTQYF; CDR3nt: TGTGCCAGCAGTCTGCCGGGGAGTAATACGCAGTATTTT
d_gene: TRBD2; j_gene: TRBJ2-1; v_gene: TRBV20-1; abundance: .; CDR3aa: CSAAGGSSSEQFF; CDR3nt: TGCAGTGCTGCTGGCGGGAGTTCGAGTGAGCAGTTCTTC
d_gene: TRBD2; j_gene: TRBJ2-3; v_gene: TRBV12-3/TRBV12-4; abundance: many; CDR3aa: CASSLGLAGEDTQYF; CDR3nt: TGTGCCAGCAGTCTTGGACTAGCGGGGGAGGATACGCAGTATTTT
d_gene: .; j_gene: TRBJ2-7; v_gene: TRBV18; abundance: once; CDR3aa: CASSREEGEQYF; CDR3nt: TGTGCCAGCTCACGAGAAGAGGGAGAGCAGTACTTC
d_gene: .; j_gene: TRBJ2-3; v_gene: TRBV12-3/TRBV12-4; abundance: few; CDR3aa: CASKQGGTDTQYF; CDR3nt: TGTGCCAGCAAACAGGGTGGCACAGATACGCAGTATTTT
d_gene: .; j_gene: TRBJ2-3; v_gene: TRBV29-1; abundance: .; CDR3aa: CSVERGVGTQYF; CDR3nt: TGCAGCGTTGAGAGAGGGGTTGGTACGCAGTATTTT
d_gene: TRBD2; j_gene: TRBJ2-3; v_gene: TRBV4-3; abundance: .; CDR3aa: CASSQADPSGSADTQYF; CDR3nt: TGCGCCAGCAGCCAAGCGGACCCTAGCGGGAGCGCAGATACGCAGTATTTT
d_gene: .; j_gene: TRBJ2-1; v_gene: TRBV12-3/TRBV12-4; abundance: .; CDR3aa: CASSWYRGGLGNEQFF; CDR3nt: TGTGCCAGCAGTTGGTACAGGGGAGGCTTGGGCAATGAGCAGTTCTTC
d_gene: TRBD2; j_gene: TRBJ2-3; v_gene: TRBV20-1; abundance: .; CDR3aa: CSAGPTSVDAQYF; CDR3nt: TGCAGTGCTGGACCGACTAGCGTGGATGCGCAGTATTTT
d_gene: .; j_gene: TRBJ2-6; v_gene: TRBV5-1; abundance: few; CDR3aa: CASRFQGSGANVLTF; CDR3nt: TGCGCCAGCAGATTTCAAGGATCTGGGGCCAACGTCCTGACTTTC
d_gene: .; j_gene: TRBJ2-7; v_gene: TRBV6-1; abundance: .; CDR3aa: CASNARGPSYEQYF; CDR3nt: TGTGCCAGCAACGCTCGGGGGCCCTCCTACGAGCAGTACTTC
d_gene: .; j_gene: TRBJ2-1; v_gene: TRBV24-1; abundance: .; CDR3aa: CATSEGTFFYNEQFF; CDR3nt: TGTGCCACCAGTGAGGGGACTTTCTTCTACAATGAGCAGTTCTTC
d_gene: TRBD2; j_gene: TRBJ2-4; v_gene: TRBV28; abundance: .; CDR3aa: CASSPARTSLHIQYF; CDR3nt: TGTGCCAGCAGTCCCGCCCGGACTAGCCTGCACATTCAGTACTTC
d_gene: TRBD2; j_gene: TRBJ2-1; v_gene: TRBV9; abundance: few; CDR3aa: CASSVAKREGSYNEQFF; CDR3nt: TGTGCCAGCAGCGTAGCTAAGCGGGAGGGGTCCTACAATGAGCAGTTCTTC
d_gene: .; j_gene: TRBJ2-7; v_gene: TRBV9; abundance: few; CDR3aa: CASSVDAGRAYEQYF; CDR3nt: TGTGCCAGCAGCGTAGACGCGGGGCGAGCCTACGAGCAGTACTTC
d_gene: .; j_gene: TRBJ2-4; v_gene: TRBV6-6; abundance: few; CDR3aa: CASSYSGPPYF; CDR3nt: TGTGCCAGCAGTTACTCTGGCCCCCCGTACTTC
d_gene: TRBD1; j_gene: TRBJ2-7; v_gene: TRBV6-2/TRBV6-3; abundance: .; CDR3aa: CASTTDRGRVRVHEQYF; CDR3nt: TGTGCCAGCACCACGGACAGGGGGCGTGTTAGAGTCCACGAGCAGTACTTC
d_gene: .; j_gene: TRBJ2-1; v_gene: TRBV7-3; abundance: .; CDR3aa: CASSFGAGLSNEQFF; CDR3nt: TGTGCCAGCAGCTTTGGGGCGGGACTTTCAAATGAGCAGTTCTTC
d_gene: TRBD2; j_gene: TRBJ2-7; v_gene: TRBV5-1; abundance: .; CDR3aa: CASSGTSSYEQYF; CDR3nt: TGCGCCAGCAGCGGGACTAGCTCCTACGAGCAGTACTTC